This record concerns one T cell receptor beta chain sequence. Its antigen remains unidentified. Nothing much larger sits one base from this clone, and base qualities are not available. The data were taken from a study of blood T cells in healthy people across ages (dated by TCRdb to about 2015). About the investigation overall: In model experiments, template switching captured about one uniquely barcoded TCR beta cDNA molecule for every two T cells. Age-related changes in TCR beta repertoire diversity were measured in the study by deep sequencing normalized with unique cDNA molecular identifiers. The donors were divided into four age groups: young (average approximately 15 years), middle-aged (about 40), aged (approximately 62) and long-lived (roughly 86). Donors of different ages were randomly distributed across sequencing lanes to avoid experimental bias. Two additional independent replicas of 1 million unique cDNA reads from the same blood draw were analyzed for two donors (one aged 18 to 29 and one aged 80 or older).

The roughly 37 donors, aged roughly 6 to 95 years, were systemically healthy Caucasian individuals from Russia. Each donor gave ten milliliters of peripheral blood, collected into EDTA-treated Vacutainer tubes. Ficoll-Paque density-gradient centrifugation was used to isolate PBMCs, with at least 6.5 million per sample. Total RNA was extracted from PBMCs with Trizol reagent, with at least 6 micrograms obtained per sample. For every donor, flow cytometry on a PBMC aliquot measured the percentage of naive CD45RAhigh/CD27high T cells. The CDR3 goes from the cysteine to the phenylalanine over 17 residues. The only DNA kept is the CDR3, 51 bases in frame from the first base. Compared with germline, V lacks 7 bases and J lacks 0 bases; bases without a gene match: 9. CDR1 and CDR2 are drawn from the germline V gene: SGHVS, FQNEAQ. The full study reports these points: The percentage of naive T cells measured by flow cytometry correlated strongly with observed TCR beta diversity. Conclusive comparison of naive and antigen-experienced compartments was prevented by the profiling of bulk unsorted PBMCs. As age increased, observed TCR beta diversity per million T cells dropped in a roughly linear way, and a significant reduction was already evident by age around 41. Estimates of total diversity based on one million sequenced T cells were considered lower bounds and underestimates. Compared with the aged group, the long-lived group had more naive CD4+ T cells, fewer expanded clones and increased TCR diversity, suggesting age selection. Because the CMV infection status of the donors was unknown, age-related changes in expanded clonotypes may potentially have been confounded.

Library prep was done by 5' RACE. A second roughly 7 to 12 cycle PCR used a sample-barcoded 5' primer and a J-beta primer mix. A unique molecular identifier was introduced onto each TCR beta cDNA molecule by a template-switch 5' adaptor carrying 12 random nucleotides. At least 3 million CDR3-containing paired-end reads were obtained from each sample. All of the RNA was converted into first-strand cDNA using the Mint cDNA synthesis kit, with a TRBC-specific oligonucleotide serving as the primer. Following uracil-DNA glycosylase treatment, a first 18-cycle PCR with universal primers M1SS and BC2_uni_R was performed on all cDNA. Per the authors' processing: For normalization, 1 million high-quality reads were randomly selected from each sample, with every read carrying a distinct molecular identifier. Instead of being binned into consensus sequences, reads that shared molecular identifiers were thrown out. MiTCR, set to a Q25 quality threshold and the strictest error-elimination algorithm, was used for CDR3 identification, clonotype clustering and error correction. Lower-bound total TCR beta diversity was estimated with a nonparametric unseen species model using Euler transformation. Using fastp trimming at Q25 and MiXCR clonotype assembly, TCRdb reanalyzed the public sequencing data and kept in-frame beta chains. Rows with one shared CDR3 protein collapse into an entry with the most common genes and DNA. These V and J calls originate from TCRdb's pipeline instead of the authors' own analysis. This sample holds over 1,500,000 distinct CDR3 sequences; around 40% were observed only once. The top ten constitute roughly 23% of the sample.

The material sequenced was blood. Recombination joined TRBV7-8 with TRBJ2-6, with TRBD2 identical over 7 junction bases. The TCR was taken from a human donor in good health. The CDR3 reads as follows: CASNWGAGSSGANVLTF. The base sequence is TGTGCCAGCAACTGGGGAGCGGGGAGCTCTGGGGCCAACGTCCTGACTTTC.